A single sample gave rise to the 14 T cell receptor beta chains below, sequenced in a study of OX40 agonist ivuxolimab in advanced cancers. Some clones are missing from TCRdb's copy, which holds only in-frame ones; the method was immunoSEQ multiplex PCR. The table records over 55,000 clones, less than 90% of them present only once. The sample was CD4+ or CD8+ T cells sorted from blood, taken in a trial of the OX40 agonist ivuxolimab. The receptors originated from an adult with an advanced solid tumor such as melanoma, head and neck, liver or kidney cancer.

The chain is built from TRBV6-5 and TRBJ1-1; D gene unclear. CDR1 is MNHEY, CDR2 SVGAGI, per germline. The CDR3 is 9 amino acids. Trimming stripped 7 bases from V and 3 bases from J, with 0 bases between. The CDR3 loop reads CASNTEAFF. The DNA for the CDR3 is TGTGCCAGCAACACTGAAGCTTTCTTT.

Worth noting for this clone: The sample contains more than one DNA sequence encoding this CDR3. The chain links TRBV18 to TRBJ1-6, with a possible D match to TRBD1 (6 bases). Germline V gives CDR1 KGHSH, CDR2 LQKENI. Trimming shortened V by 2 bases and J by 7 bases, and 6 bases separated the two germline ends. The CDR3 is 13 amino acids. The CDR3 is CASSPDRNSPLHF. DNA of the CDR3: TGTGCCAGCTCACCAGACAGGAATTCACCCCTCCACTTT.

In DNA form, the CDR3 reads TGTGCCAGCAGTTTGACGGGACCAGAGGGCTACACCTTC. Its protein is CASSLTGPEGYTF. The genes are TRBV28 and TRBJ1-2; weak D call: TRBD1 (5 bases). In germline, CDR1 is MDHEN, CDR2 SYDVKM. The CDR3 is made up of 13 amino acids. V was cut by 3 bases and J by 8 bases, with 13 bases left in between.

This clone was seen a handful of times. This chain joins TRBV27 and TRBJ1-1; D gene uncertain. The CDR3 is 13 residues long. CDR1 and CDR2 (germline): MNHEY, SMNVEV (reference sequence). Between the trimmed V and J ends, which lost 4 bases and 5 bases, there was a span of 11 bases. In DNA, the CDR3 is TGTGCCAGCAGTTCGCTTCGAGTGACTGAAGCTTTCTTT. Encoded protein: CASSSLRVTEAFF.

This chain uses TRBV27 with TRBJ2-1, with 10 bases aligning to TRBD2. The germline V gene encodes CDR1 MNHEY and CDR2 SMNVEV (reference sequence). The CDR3 length is 20 residues. The ends lost 3 bases at V and 2 bases at J; junction bases unmatched: 16. CDR3 sequence (DNA): TGTGCCAGCAGTTTTCGGGGGCTAGCGGGAGATGGTAGCACCTACAATGAGCAGTTCTTC. It translates to CASSFRGLAGDGSTYNEQFF.

J is TRBJ2-5 and V is TRBV18; D gene unclear. Germline V gives CDR1 KGHSH, CDR2 LQKENI. The CDR3 loop spans 11 amino acids. V was cut by 3 bases and J by 5 bases, with 4 bases left in between. The CDR3 DNA is TGTGCCAGCTCACCTGGGGAGACCCAGTACTTC. Encoded protein: CASSPGETQYF.

The genes are TRBV19 and TRBJ1-1, with TRBD1 as a possible D gene (6 bases). Germline V gene sequence: CDR1 LNHDA, CDR2 SQIVND (reference sequence). The CDR3 length is 13 residues. V was pared by 8 bases and J by 6 bases, with 16 bases between. The CDR3 protein is CASGEIWGPEAFF. The CDR3 DNA reads TGTGCCAGTGGGGAGATTTGGGGGCCTGAAGCTTTCTTT.

The chain carries TRBV7-6 and TRBJ1-3; D may be TRBD1 (6 bases). The germline CDR1 and CDR2 sequences are SGHVS and FNYEAQ. The CDR3 length is 16 residues. Trimming cost V 4 bases and J 0 bases, with 13 bases left between them. The CDR3 nucleotides are TGTGCCAGCAGCTCCGGGGGCGCGAGCTCTGGAAACACCATATATTTT. Residues: CASSSGGASSGNTIYF.

The chain links TRBV5-1 to TRBJ1-1, with TRBD1 matching 8 bases. V lost 5 bases and J lost 1; bases outside the gene matches: 7. The CDR3 extends over 15 amino acids. The germline gives CDR1 SGHRS, CDR2 YFSETQ. The CDR3 sequence: CASRGLTGENTEAFF. The CDR3 DNA reads as TGCGCCAGCAGGGGCTTGACAGGGGAGAACACTGAAGCTTTCTTT. Based on the CDR3 plus reference TRBV5-1 and TRBJ1-1, the full variable domain is KAGVTQTPRYLIKTRGQQVTLSCSPISGHRSVSWYQQTPGQGLQFLFEYFSETQRNKGNFPGRFSGRQFSNSRSEMNVSTLELGDSALYLCASRGLTGENTEAFFGQGTRLTVV.

In this sample, this clone turned up a few times. V and J are TRBV7-9 and TRBJ2-5; 9 bases match TRBD2. This CDR3 contains 19 residues. Trimming at V came to 5 bases and at J to 0 bases, leaving 16 bases not matched to a gene. Germline V CDR1 and CDR2: SEHNR, FQNEAQ (reference sequence). The CDR3 loop reads CASSPGGIAGDTYQETQYF. DNA of the CDR3: TGTGCCAGCAGCCCCGGCGGGATAGCGGGGGATACGTACCAAGAGACCCAGTACTTC.

The rearrangement links TRBV7-2 to TRBJ2-3; D is uncertain. Trimming shortened V by 5 bases and J by 0 bases, and 15 bases separated the two germline ends. Germline values: CDR1 SGHTA, CDR2 FQGNSA. This CDR3 has 16 amino acids. This chain's CDR3 is CASSVGSGLSTDTQYF. The CDR3 nucleotides are TGTGCCAGCAGCGTAGGGTCTGGCCTTAGCACAGATACGCAGTATTTT.

This clone was found a few times. The rearrangement links TRBV14 to TRBJ2-7; TRBD1 matches 7 bases. The CDR3 spans 15 residues. The germline V gene has CDR1 SGHDN and CDR2 FVKESK. V lost 1 base to trimming and J lost 7 bases; unmatched junction nucleotides: 10. This CDR3 is CASSQAGQGVWEQYF. CDR3 nucleotide sequence: TGTGCCAGCAGCCAAGCGGGCCAGGGGGTTTGGGAGCAGTACTTC.

V gene TRBV6-5 combines with J gene TRBJ2-2, with a weak D call TRBD1 (6 bases). The V end lost 6 bases, the J end lost 1 base, and 9 bases lay between the germline ends. The CDR3 totals 14 residues. Germline CDR1 and CDR2: MNHEY and SVGAGI. CDR3 sequence: CASSKQGNTGELFF. For the CDR3, the DNA is TGTGCCAGCAGCAAACAGGGGAACACCGGGGAGCTGTTTTTT.

The chain recombines TRBV19 with TRBJ1-5; D is perhaps TRBD1 (6 bases). V was trimmed by 7 bases and J by 3 bases, leaving 13 bases between them. CDR3 length: 14 residues. The germline gives CDR1 LNHDA, CDR2 SQIVND (reference sequence). The CDR3 DNA follows: TGTGCCAGTACATTCAGGGGAAACAATCAGCCCCAGCATTTT. Amino acids: CASTFRGNNQPQHF.